Sequencing of this T cell receptor beta chain was carried out in a study of cytomegalovirus exposure and HLA in healthy donors (dated by TCRdb to about 2017). In the study overall: A later analysis indicated that the 120 or so validation repertoires were generated on the platform also employed for the roughly 650 repertoires of the first cohort. The study aimed to test whether signatures of past pathogen exposure could be identified by cataloging public T cell receptors. Along with the roughly 670-subject first cohort, a separate validation cohort of over a hundred different subjects was used. To predict cytomegalovirus infection status, the study combined high-throughput TCR immunosequencing, statistical association of individual TCRs with disease status, and machine learning.

The donors belonged to the validation cohort of 90 to 150 subjects, which was separate from the roughly 700-subject first cohort. Reading from cysteine to phenylalanine, the CDR3 counts 15 amino acids. The retained sequence is limited to the CDR3, 45 bases, with the frame set at the first base. The junction shows trimming of 1 base on V and 4 bases on J, plus 17 bases between the germline ends. From the germline V gene, CDR1 is SQVTM and CDR2 is ANQGSEA. Receptor libraries were prepared by the immunoSEQ multiplex PCR assay. Processing in the source paper ran as follows. To diagnose cytomegalovirus status from the catalog of TCR beta chain sequences, a statistical classification framework was built. Held by TCRdb, this immuneACCESS table contains in-frame sequences only and omits some clones. Under half of the omission traces to an unresolved V gene where checked; the cause of the rest is unknown. V and J calls and clone size are as listed in that table; D and trimming were resolved from the DNA. This sample comprises under 95,000 clones, under 95% of them detected only once. Jointly, the top ten make up roughly 2.1% of the sample.

To note about this clone: This receptor's antigen is unknown. Base qualities are not provided; no much larger clone lies one nucleotide away.

The full study reports these points: It was suggested by the authors that the approach could potentially be generalized to other disease states and immunological phenotypes. The study gave a list of around 170 TCR beta chains associated with cytomegalovirus. In a later analysis, TCRs clustered in the first cohort were found to also tend to co-occur in the 130 or so validation repertoires, with around 94% of cluster scores above 0. A few of the identified cytomegalovirus-associated TCR beta chains were confirmed in vitro to be specific for cytomegalovirus antigens. All 120 or so repertoires were used to score co-occurrence in the validation cohort in a later analysis, because that analysis had no HLA typing for the cohort. Across donors, most TCR sequences were observed very rarely, whereas some public TCRs were present in many individuals. In both the original and validation cohorts, the classifier was reported to diagnose cytomegalovirus status with high specificity and sensitivity.

The sequenced material came from PBMCs. This TCR came from a young man in good health and CMV-seronegative. Recombination connected TRBV29-1 to TRBJ2-7; tentative D gene TRBD2, with 5 bases matching. The CDR3 region: CSVEVGGQARYEQYF. The sequence in DNA is TGCAGCGTTGAAGTCGGAGGCCAGGCTAGGTACGAGCAGTACTTC.